Presented here are 27 T cell receptor beta chains from one specimen sequenced in a study of blood T cell repertoires in COVID-19. Sequencing used immunoSEQ multiplex PCR; TCRdb keeps in-frame clones, though not all of them. The sample records some 74,000 clones, around four fifths being singletons. Sequenced input: peripheral blood. Receptors were obtained from a woman between 45 and 60 years old with acute or convalescent COVID-19.

The chain joins TRBV6-1 to TRBJ1-6; D unclear. Trimming took off 1 base at V and 7 bases at J, with 5 bases between the two ends. Looked up from germline, CDR1 is MNHNS and CDR2 is SASEGT. The CDR3 runs 13 residues. The CDR3 nucleotides read TGTGCCAGCAGTGAAGGGGCCAATTCACCCCTCCACTTT. It codes for CASSEGANSPLHF.

V gene TRBV18 combines with J gene TRBJ2-2, with 10 bases matching TRBD1. The CDR3 runs 16 residues. In germline, CDR1 is KGHSH, CDR2 LQKENI. V trimming: 7 bases; J trimming: 1 base; junction bases outside the gene matches: 6. DNA for the CDR3: TGTGCCAGCTTACCTGGGACAGGGGTGAACACCGGGGAGCTGTTTTTT. Its translation: CASLPGTGVNTGELFF.

The J gene is TRBJ2-5, the V gene TRBV3-1 (or the pseudogene TRBV3-2); 11 bases agree with TRBD1. J gave up 7 bases and V 3 bases, and 22 bases lay outside the gene matches. The CDR3 has 20 residues. Per germline, CDR1 LGHDT and CDR2 YNNKEL (reference sequence). CDR3 residues: CASSHPSIPGQGVDWGTQYF. Here the CDR3 DNA reads TGTGCCAGCAGCCACCCGTCAATCCCGGGACAGGGGGTGGATTGGGGGACCCAGTACTTC.

The chain links TRBV6-2 or TRBV6-3 to TRBJ2-2; 8 bases agree with TRBD2. CDR1 MNHEY and CDR2 SVGEGT come from the germline V gene. V shed 10 bases, J shed 3 bases, and the junction held 10 bases outside the gene matches. This CDR3 has 15 amino acids. The CDR3 loop is CATSGSEIYTGELFF. The CDR3 DNA follows: TGTGCCACCAGCGGGAGTGAGATATACACCGGGGAGCTGTTTTTT.

The chain is built from TRBV4-2 and TRBJ1-6; the D is unclear. CDR1 and CDR2 (germline): LGHNA, YNFKEQ. The CDR3 consists of 16 residues. The V end was cut by 4 bases, the J end by 2 bases, with 12 bases between. Written as DNA, the CDR3 is TGTGCCAGCAGCCCAACTCCTAGCACCTATAATTCACCCCTCCACTTT. This translates into CASSPTPSTYNSPLHF.

This clone was detected only a few times. V gene TRBV3-1 (or the pseudogene TRBV3-2) combines with J gene TRBJ1-1, with 9 positions matching TRBD1. The CDR3 is made up of 15 amino acids. Germline V gives CDR1 LGHDT, CDR2 YNNKEL (reference sequence). Unmatched junction bases numbered 6, after V lost 4 bases and J lost 3 bases. In DNA, the CDR3 is TGTGCCAGCAGCCCGGGGACAGGGTGGTACACTGAAGCTTTCTTT. Translating gives CASSPGTGWYTEAFF.

The gene calls are TRBV5-1 and TRBJ1-1; tentative D call: TRBD1 (6 bases). Trimming pared 1 base from V and 5 bases from J, leaving 15 bases between. Germline V gene sequence: CDR1 SGHRS, CDR2 YFSETQ. The CDR3 has 15 amino acids. For the CDR3, the DNA is TGCGCCAGCAGCTTGACAGGGTTCAGTGGGACTGAAGCTTTCTTT. Amino acid sequence: CASSLTGFSGTEAFF.

The V and J genes are TRBV19 and TRBJ1-5; no definite D call. The germline V gene has CDR1 LNHDA and CDR2 SQIVND (reference sequence). This CDR3 is built from 13 residues. The germline V and J ends were trimmed by 3 bases and 2 bases, with 5 bases remaining between them. CDR3: CASSMAGNQPQHF. CDR3 DNA sequence: TGTGCCAGTAGTATGGCAGGCAATCAGCCCCAGCATTTT.

This clone appeared a few times. This chain connects TRBV5-1 to TRBJ1-1; the D is unclear. Germline values: CDR1 SGHRS, CDR2 YFSETQ. CDR3 length equals 13 residues. V was trimmed by 0 bases and J by 1 base, leaving 4 bases between them. The CDR3 is CASSLDRNTEAFF. The CDR3 DNA is TGCGCCAGCAGCTTGGACAGGAACACTGAAGCTTTCTTT.

The chain uses TRBV27 and TRBJ1-2; 7 nucleotides line up with TRBD1. Germline CDR1 and CDR2: MNHEY and SMNVEV (reference sequence). With 5 bases clipped from V and 5 bases from J, the junction kept 11 bases outside the gene matches. The CDR3 is 15 residues long. CDR3 sequence reads: CASSPRTGLQYGYTF. The DNA for the CDR3 is TGTGCCAGCAGTCCCAGGACAGGACTCCAGTATGGCTACACCTTC.

The chain has TRBV3-1 (or the pseudogene TRBV3-2) and TRBJ2-7; tentatively, D is TRBD1 (6 bases). Trimming left V 6 bases short and J 3 bases short, with 15 bases between. CDR1 is LGHDT and CDR2 is YNNKEL in the germline V gene (reference sequence). The CDR3 sequence is 14 residues long. The chain's CDR3 is CASSPRDKNYEQYF. The CDR3 DNA reads TGTGCCAGCAGTCCCCGGGACAAAAACTACGAGCAGTACTTC.

The chain has TRBV14 and TRBJ1-2, with 8 bases aligning to TRBD1. CDR1 and CDR2 from the germline V gene are SGHDN and FVKESK. This CDR3 has 13 amino acids. With V trimmed by 4 bases and J by 7 bases, 5 bases remained unmatched. DNA for the CDR3: TGTGCCAGCAGCCGCCAGGGGGCCGGTGGCTACACCTTC. This encodes CASSRQGAGGYTF.

To note about this clone: An end of the junction does not agree with germline; a read error may underlie this. The chain joins TRBV7-8 to TRBJ2-7, with TRBD2 matching over 7 bases. The CDR3 runs 15 residues. Germline V CDR1 and CDR2: SGHVS, FQNEAQ. This chain's CDR3 is CASSLLRDYSYGQYF. CDR3 DNA: TGTGCCAGCAGCTTACTGCGGGACTATTCCTACGGGCAGTACTTC.

The chain couples TRBV19 to TRBJ1-5, with TRBD1 matching over 8 bases. CDR1 is LNHDA and CDR2 is SQIVND in the germline V gene (reference sequence). V dropped 7 bases and J dropped 6; count of bases not matched to a gene: 17. The length of the CDR3 is 17 residues. The CDR3 is CASTLAGTGGESQPQHF. CDR3 DNA sequence: TGTGCCAGTACCCTCGCCGGGACAGGAGGCGAAAGTCAGCCCCAGCATTTT.

This chain uses TRBV6-1 with TRBJ2-3; 8 positions match TRBD2. This CDR3 region has 15 residues. V lost 1 base, J lost 1 base, and 1 base stayed unmatched. Germline V gives CDR1 MNHNS, CDR2 SASEGT. In nucleotides, the CDR3 is TGTGCCAGCAGTGAAGATAGCGGGGGCACAGATACGCAGTATTTT. Translated, it gives CASSEDSGGTDTQYF.

The chain links TRBV30 to TRBJ1-2; 10 positions agree with TRBD1. Trimming at V came to 1 base and at J to 5 bases, leaving 1 base not matched to a gene. The CDR3 totals 13 residues. Germline assignment: CDR1 GTSNPN and CDR2 SVGIG (reference sequence). Here the CDR3 DNA reads TGTGCCTGGAGTGGACAGGGGGCGTATGGCTACACCTTC. Translation: CAWSGQGAYGYTF.

The chain joins TRBV21-1 to TRBJ2-3; the DNA was not compared with TRBD1, the D call given in the table. TRBV21-1 represents a pseudogene. The CDR3 contains 16 residues. CDR3 in amino acids: CASSKVSAGGYYTQYF. CDR3 coding DNA: TGTGCCAGCAGCAAAGTATCGGCAGGGGGTTACTATACGCAGTATTTT.

The chain links TRBV11-3 to TRBJ2-7; TRBD1 might be the D (5 bases). V gave up 10 bases and J gave up 2 bases, with 18 bases separating them. Germline V gene lookup returns CDR1 SGHNT and CDR2 YENEEA. The CDR3 totals 14 residues. The CDR3 is CAIPQGKPTYEQYF. In DNA, the CDR3 is TGTGCCATCCCCCAGGGAAAGCCCACCTACGAGCAGTACTTC.

V gene TRBV5-5 combines with J gene TRBJ2-7; 7 nucleotides agree with TRBD2. Trimming took 4 bases from V and 2 from J; bases not matched to a gene: 9. This CDR3 region has 15 residues. The germline V gene has CDR1 SGHKS and CDR2 YYEKEE (reference sequence). In DNA form, the CDR3 reads TGTGCCAGCAGCCCGGGGGGACCGGTTACCTACGAGCAGTACTTC. Translating it yields CASSPGGPVTYEQYF. The full variable domain, in which reference TRBV5-5 and TRBJ2-7 provide the parts outside the CDR3, is DAGVTQSPTHLIKTRGQQVTLRCSPISGHKSVSWYQQVLGQGPQFIFQYYEKEERGRGNFPDRFSARQFPNYSSELNVNALLLGDSALYLCASSPGGPVTYEQYFGPGTRLTVT.

The CDR3 nucleotides read TGTGCCAGCAGTTACGGGAGGGGGACCACAGATACGCAGTATTTT. Its translation: CASSYGRGTTDTQYF. This chain links TRBV6-2 or TRBV6-3 with TRBJ2-3, with a weak D call TRBD2 (7 bases). CDR1 is MNHEY and CDR2 is SVGEGT in the germline V gene. Trimming pared 2 bases from V and 2 bases from J, leaving 11 bases between. The CDR3 runs 15 residues.

This clone came up a few times. Its ends do not fully match the called genes, so a read error is possible. The V and J genes are TRBV6-1 and TRBJ2-7; D may be TRBD1 (5 bases). This CDR3 is built from 13 residues. Germline lookup yields CDR1 MNHNS and CDR2 SASEGT. The CDR3 reads CASSERQYGEAKF. In DNA form, the CDR3 reads TGTGCCAGCAGTGAACGACAGTATGGCGAAGCGAAGTTC.

The V gene is TRBV3-1 (or the pseudogene TRBV3-2), the J gene TRBJ1-6, with a tentative D call TRBD1 (5 bases). V lost 4 bases and J 8 bases, leaving 9 bases between the germline ends. This CDR3 is 13 amino acids long. CDR1 is LGHDT, CDR2 YNNKEL, per germline (reference sequence). The CDR3 nucleotides read TGTGCCAGCAGCCTCAGGGATTATTCACCCCTCCACTTT. Translating gives CASSLRDYSPLHF.

The chain combines TRBV27 with TRBJ1-2; 9 bases match TRBD1. Germline-derived CDR1 and CDR2 are MNHEY and SMNVEV (reference sequence). The CDR3 consists of 15 residues. The V and J ends lost 6 bases and 5 bases, in that order; junction bases with no gene match: 10. CDR3 loop: CASSSGDRVTYGYTF. DNA of the CDR3: TGTGCCAGCAGCTCCGGGGACAGGGTAACATATGGCTACACCTTC.

This clone was seen ten or more times. The V gene is TRBV29-1, the J gene TRBJ2-7, with D tentatively TRBD1 (6 bases). The CDR3 runs to 13 residues. V was cut by 7 bases and J by 4 bases, with 17 bases left in between. Germline lookup yields CDR1 SQVTM and CDR2 ANQGSEA. CDR3 coding DNA: TGCAGCGCCAGGACAGCGTTGGGGTACGAGCAGTACTTC. Its protein product is CSARTALGYEQYF.

This clone was recorded only once. The chain links TRBV6-5 to TRBJ1-4; 7 bases are shared with TRBD1. V trimming: 3 bases; J trimming: 6 bases; junction bases outside the gene matches: 4. CDR3 length: 14 residues. The germline V gene has CDR1 MNHEY and CDR2 SVGAGI. CDR3 residues: CASSYNRGYEKLFF. The CDR3, as DNA: TGTGCCAGCAGTTATAACAGGGGTTATGAAAAACTGTTTTTT.

The J gene is TRBJ1-1, the V gene TRBV6-1, with D possibly being TRBD1 (6 bases). The CDR3 spans 13 residues. The germline V gene encodes CDR1 MNHNS and CDR2 SASEGT. With 2 bases removed from V and 12 bases from J, the gap between germline ends came to 16 bases. Here the CDR3 reads CASSETWTDLTFF. The CDR3, as DNA: TGTGCCAGCAGTGAAACTTGGACAGATTTAACTTTCTTT.

V usage is TRBV5-4 and J usage is TRBJ2-3, with TRBD2 matching 7 bases. The CDR3 has 16 amino acids. With 3 bases clipped from V and 2 bases from J, the junction kept 9 bases outside the gene matches. The germline V gene encodes CDR1 SGHNT and CDR2 YYREEE (reference sequence). CDR3 in amino acids: CASSSTRGWNTDTQYF. CDR3 in DNA: TGTGCCAGCAGCTCAACGCGGGGGTGGAACACAGATACGCAGTATTTT.